A single T cell receptor beta chain is shown here with its context. The sample belongs to a study of CD8+ T cells in alopecia areata. Extracted RNA was reverse transcribed into cDNA, the sequencing template. Sequencing was performed with immunoSEQ multiplex PCR; in TCRdb, only in-frame clones are kept and a portion is missing. Of 140,000 to 150,000 clones in the sample, about 59% were seen once. V lost 0 bases and J 5 bases, leaving 5 bases between the germline ends. This CDR3 is 12 amino acids long. Germline CDR1 and CDR2: SGHDT and YYEEEE. Noted treatment: oral pan-JAK inhibitor, 5-10 mg twice daily.

The chain is built from TRBV5-6 and TRBJ1-2; no clear D gene. The clonotype originates from a human donor with alopecia areata. Source: CD8+ T cells sorted from blood, taken at week 4, from a patient treated with tofacitinib. As DNA, the CDR3 is TGTGCCAGCAGCTTGGGACCATATGGCTACACCTTC. It is translated as CASSLGPYGYTF.